The 17 T cell receptor beta chains in this list originate from one sample, sequenced in a study of cytomegalovirus exposure and HLA in healthy donors. The PCR contained 60 Vbeta and 13 Jbeta primers. Generated by immunoSEQ multiplex PCR, the TCRdb table keeps only in-frame clones and is missing some. The sample lists 85,000 to 100,000 clones, approximately 89% occurring once. Material for sequencing was PBMCs. The receptors shown here come from a man under 40 in good health and CMV-seropositive.

The chain uses TRBV10-3 and TRBJ2-2; tentative D call: TRBD1 (6 bases). CDR1 is ENHRY and CDR2 is SYGVKD in the germline V gene. With 4 bases removed from V and 3 bases from J, the gap between germline ends came to 9 bases. This CDR3 is built from 14 residues. The CDR3 protein is CAISVNRDTGELFF. In DNA, the CDR3 is TGTGCCATCAGTGTGAACAGGGACACCGGGGAGCTGTTTTTT.

This chain joins TRBV27 and TRBJ2-3, with D maybe TRBD2 (8 bases). V lost 5 bases and J 6 bases, leaving 21 bases between the germline ends. This CDR3 has 16 residues. In germline, CDR1 is MNHEY, CDR2 SMNVEV (reference sequence). CDR3 residues: CASSPGGRGVSDTQYF. The CDR3 nucleotides read TGTGCCAGCAGTCCAGGGGGGCGGGGGGTTTCGGATACGCAGTATTTT.

This clone was seen just once. This CDR3 reads CASSLGGVRQPQHF. DNA for the CDR3: TGCGCCAGCAGCTTGGGCGGGGTGCGACAGCCCCAGCATTTT. The V call is TRBV5-1, the J call TRBJ1-5, with D unresolved. V was clipped by 0 bases and J by 7 bases, with 11 bases between them. The CDR3 contains 14 residues. Per the germline V gene, CDR1 is SGHRS and CDR2 is YFSETQ.

J is TRBJ2-7 and V is TRBV28, with TRBD2 identical over 8 bases. V trimming: 4 bases; J trimming: 4 bases; junction bases outside the gene matches: 6. The length of the CDR3 is 14 residues. Germline CDR1 reads MDHEN; CDR2 reads SYDVKM. The CDR3 nucleotides are TGTGCCAGCAGTTGGATAGCGGGAACGTACGAGCAGTACTTC. Its protein is CASSWIAGTYEQYF.

The chain couples TRBV28 to TRBJ1-5, with D possibly matching TRBD1 (6 bases). This CDR3 is 17 amino acids long. Germline CDR1 and CDR2: MDHEN and SYDVKM. V was pared by 3 bases and J by 3 bases, with 18 bases between. The CDR3 is CASSLSWLRTVNQPQHF. The CDR3 DNA reads as TGTGCCAGCAGTTTGTCTTGGTTGAGGACAGTCAATCAGCCCCAGCATTTT.

The rearrangement links TRBV10-3 to TRBJ2-7; perhaps TRBD2 as D (5 bases). CDR3 length: 13 residues. The germline gives CDR1 ENHRY, CDR2 SYGVKD. V lost 11 bases and J lost 1, with 15 bases in between. CDR3 amino acids: CASWKGSSYEQYF. DNA for the CDR3: TGTGCCTCTTGGAAAGGGAGTTCCTACGAGCAGTACTTC.

This clone has just a few counts. The J gene is TRBJ1-1, the V gene TRBV7-9, with a tentative D call TRBD1 (5 bases). CDR3 size: 13 residues. Trimming left V 6 bases short and J 1 base short, with 9 bases between. From germline, CDR1 is SEHNR and CDR2 FQNEAQ (reference sequence). As DNA, the CDR3 is TGTGCCAGCAGGGCTGGGGCGAACACTGAAGCTTTCTTT. This gives the protein CASRAGANTEAFF. Based on the CDR3 plus reference TRBV7-9 and TRBJ1-1, the full variable domain is DTGVSQNPRHKITKRGQNVTFRCDPISEHNRLYWYRQTLGQGPEFLTYFQNEAQLEKSRLLSDRFSAERPKGSFSTLEIQRTEQGDSAMYLCASRAGANTEAFFGQGTRLTVV.

Written as DNA, the CDR3 is TGTGCCAGCAACTCCGGGACTAGCAGCTCCTACGAGCAGTACTTC. As protein: CASNSGTSSSYEQYF. V gene TRBV6-5 combines with J gene TRBJ2-7; 9 bases agree with TRBD2. Germline CDR1 MNHEY, CDR2 SVGAGI. With 7 bases clipped from V and 0 bases from J, the junction kept 7 bases outside the gene matches. The CDR3 loop spans 15 amino acids.

This chain connects TRBV28 to TRBJ2-7; TRBD2 aligns across 11 bases. Germline CDR1 is MDHEN and CDR2 is SYDVKM. The V segment lost 4 bases and the J segment 5 bases; nucleotides outside the gene matches: 10. This CDR3 contains 16 residues. In DNA, the CDR3 is TGTGCCAGCAGTTCATACTTAGCGGGAGGGGGGGACGAGCAGTACTTC. As protein: CASSSYLAGGGDEQYF. Combining the CDR3 with reference TRBV28 and TRBJ2-7 gives the whole variable domain DVKVTQSSRYLVKRTGEKVFLECVQDMDHENMFWYRQDPGLGLRLIYFSYDVKMKEKGDIPEGYSVSREKKERFSLILESASTNQTSMYLCASSSYLAGGGDEQYFGPGTRLTVT.

The CDR3 coding sequence is TGTGCCAGCAGTTACGACAGGGGGCGTACCGGGGAGCTGTTTTTT. It codes for CASSYDRGRTGELFF. This chain links TRBV6-5 with TRBJ2-2; 10 nucleotides line up with TRBD1. V trimming: 2 bases; J trimming: 5 bases; junction bases outside the gene matches: 2. Germline V gene lookup returns CDR1 MNHEY and CDR2 SVGAGI. The CDR3 has 15 residues.

CDR3: CASSLVTSGISGELFF. As DNA, the CDR3 is TGTGCCAGCAGCTTAGTTACTAGCGGGATCTCCGGGGAGCTGTTTTTT. The chain has TRBV7-2 and TRBJ2-2; 10 positions agree with TRBD2. The ends lost 1 base at V and 6 bases at J; junction bases unmatched: 5. From germline, CDR1 is SGHTA and CDR2 FQGNSA. CDR3 size: 16 residues.

The chain carries TRBV6-6 and TRBJ1-2; D is undetermined. The V and J ends lost 6 bases and 3 bases respectively, with 11 bases between them. Germline loops: CDR1 MNHNY, CDR2 SVGAGI (reference sequence). The CDR3 extends over 13 amino acids. DNA for the CDR3: TGTGCCAGCAGCCCATCAACAGACTATGGCTACACCTTC. Translated: CASSPSTDYGYTF.

The table lists this clone with a count of one. The chain employs TRBV2 and TRBJ2-7, with TRBD1 matching 10 bases. Germline V gene sequence: CDR1 SNHLY, CDR2 FYNNEI. This CDR3 comprises 12 residues. Trimming at V came to 6 bases and at J to 7 bases, leaving 3 bases not matched to a gene. The CDR3 loop reads CASSDRGPEQYF. DNA for the CDR3: TGTGCCAGCAGCGACAGGGGGCCTGAGCAGTACTTC.

V gene TRBV30 combines with J gene TRBJ2-7; 10 positions agree with TRBD1. With V trimmed by 4 bases and J by 4 bases, 4 bases remained unmatched. Germline assignment: CDR1 GTSNPN and CDR2 SVGIG (reference sequence). The CDR3 is 13 residues long. As DNA, the CDR3 is TGTGCCTGGAAGTTGGACAGGGGGTACGAGCAGTACTTC. This translates into CAWKLDRGYEQYF. The variable domain in full, with the rest retrieved from reference TRBV30 and TRBJ2-7, is SQTIHQWPATLVQPVGSPLSLECTVEGTSNPNLYWYRQAAGRGLQLLFYSVGIGQISSEVPQNLSASRPQDRQFILSSKKLLLSDSGFYLCAWKLDRGYEQYFGPGTRLTVT.

This clone appeared a single time. The chain links TRBV5-1 to TRBJ1-2; the D gene is possibly TRBD1 (5 bases). The V and J ends lost 2 bases and 7 bases respectively, with 15 bases between them. The CDR3 is 14 amino acids. Germline V CDR1 and CDR2: SGHRS, YFSETQ. The DNA for the CDR3 is TGCGCCAGCAGCTTCGGAAAGGGGCTCTCTGGCTACACCTTC. As protein: CASSFGKGLSGYTF.

The rearrangement uses TRBV6-4 and TRBJ2-7; D not resolved. The CDR3 spans 15 residues. V was pared by 6 bases and J by 2 bases, with 17 bases between. CDR1 MRHNA and CDR2 SNTAGT come from the germline V gene. CDR3 in amino acids: CASRVSSLRPYEQYF. CDR3 nucleotide sequence: TGTGCCAGCAGAGTGTCCAGCTTGAGGCCCTACGAGCAGTACTTC.

V gene TRBV19 combines with J gene TRBJ1-5; D is ambiguous. Germline V gene data show CDR1 as LNHDA and CDR2 as SQIVND (reference sequence). V was pared by 7 bases and J by 3 bases, with 10 bases between. The CDR3 sequence is 13 residues long. The CDR3 protein is CASMEGLNQPQHF. The CDR3 DNA follows: TGTGCCAGTATGGAGGGCCTCAATCAGCCCCAGCATTTT.